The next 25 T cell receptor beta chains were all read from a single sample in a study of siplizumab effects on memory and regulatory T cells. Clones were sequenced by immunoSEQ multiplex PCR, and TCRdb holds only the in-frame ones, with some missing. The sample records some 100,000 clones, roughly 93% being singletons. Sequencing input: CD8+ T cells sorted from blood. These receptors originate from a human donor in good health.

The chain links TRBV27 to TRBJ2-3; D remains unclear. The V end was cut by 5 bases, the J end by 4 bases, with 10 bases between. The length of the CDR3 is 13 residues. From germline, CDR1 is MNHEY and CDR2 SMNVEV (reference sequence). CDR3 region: CASSTVGADTQYF. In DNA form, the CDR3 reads TGTGCCAGCAGTACTGTGGGTGCAGATACGCAGTATTTT.

In DNA form, the CDR3 reads TGCGCCAGCAGCTTCCGACAGGGCGAGAACACTGAAGCTTTCTTT. It yields the protein CASSFRQGENTEAFF. The genes are TRBV5-1 and TRBJ1-1, with 7 bases aligning to TRBD1. Germline values: CDR1 SGHRS, CDR2 YFSETQ. The CDR3 is 15 amino acids. The V segment lost 2 bases and the J segment 1 base; nucleotides outside the gene matches: 5.

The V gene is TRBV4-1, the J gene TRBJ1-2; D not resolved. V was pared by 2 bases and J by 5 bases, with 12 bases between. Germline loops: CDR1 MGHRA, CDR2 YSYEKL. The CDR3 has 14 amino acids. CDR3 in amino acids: CASSQKFPGYGYTF. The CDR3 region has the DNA TGCGCCAGCAGCCAAAAATTCCCGGGGTATGGCTACACCTTC.

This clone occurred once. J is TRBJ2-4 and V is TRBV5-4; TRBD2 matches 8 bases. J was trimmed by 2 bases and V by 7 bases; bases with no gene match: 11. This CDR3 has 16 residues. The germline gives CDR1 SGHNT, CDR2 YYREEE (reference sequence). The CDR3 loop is CASGQLAGGSKNIQYF. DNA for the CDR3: TGTGCCAGCGGCCAGCTAGCGGGTGGGTCCAAAAACATTCAGTACTTC.

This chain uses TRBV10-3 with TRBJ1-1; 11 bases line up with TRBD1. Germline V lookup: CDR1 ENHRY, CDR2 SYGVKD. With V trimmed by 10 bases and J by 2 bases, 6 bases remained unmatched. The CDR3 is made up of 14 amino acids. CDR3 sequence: CATTGTGGNTEAFF. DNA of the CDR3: TGTGCCACAACCGGGACAGGGGGTAACACTGAAGCTTTCTTT.

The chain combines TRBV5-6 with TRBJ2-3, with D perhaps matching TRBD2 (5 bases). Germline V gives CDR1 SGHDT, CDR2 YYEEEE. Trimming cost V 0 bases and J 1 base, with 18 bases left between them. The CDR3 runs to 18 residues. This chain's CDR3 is CASSLGNQRWFGTDTQYF. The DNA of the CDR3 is TGTGCCAGCAGCTTGGGAAATCAGCGGTGGTTTGGCACAGATACGCAGTATTTT.

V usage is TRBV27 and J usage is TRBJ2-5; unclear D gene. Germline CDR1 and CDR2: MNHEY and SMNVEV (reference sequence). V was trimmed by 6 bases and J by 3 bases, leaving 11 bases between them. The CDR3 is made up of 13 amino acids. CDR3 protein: CASSLIQEETQYF. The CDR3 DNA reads TGTGCCAGCAGCCTTATTCAAGAAGAGACCCAGTACTTC.

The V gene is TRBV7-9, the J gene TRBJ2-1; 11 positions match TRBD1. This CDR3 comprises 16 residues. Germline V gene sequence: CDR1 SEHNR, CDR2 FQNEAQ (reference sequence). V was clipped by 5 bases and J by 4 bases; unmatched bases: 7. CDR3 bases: TGTGCCAGCAGCATACCGGGACAGGGGGTGTACAATGAGCAGTTCTTC. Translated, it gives CASSIPGQGVYNEQFF. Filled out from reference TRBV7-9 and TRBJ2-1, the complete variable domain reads DTGVSQNPRHKITKRGQNVTFRCDPISEHNRLYWYRQTLGQGPEFLTYFQNEAQLEKSRLLSDRFSAERPKGSFSTLEIQRTEQGDSAMYLCASSIPGQGVYNEQFFGPGTRLTVL.

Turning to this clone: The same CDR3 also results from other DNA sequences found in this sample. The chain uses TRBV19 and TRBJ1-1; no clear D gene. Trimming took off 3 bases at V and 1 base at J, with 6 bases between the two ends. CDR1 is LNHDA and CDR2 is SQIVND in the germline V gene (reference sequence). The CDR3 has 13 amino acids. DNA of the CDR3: TGTGCCAGTAGTATTTCAGGGAACACTGAAGCTTTCTTT. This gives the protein CASSISGNTEAFF.

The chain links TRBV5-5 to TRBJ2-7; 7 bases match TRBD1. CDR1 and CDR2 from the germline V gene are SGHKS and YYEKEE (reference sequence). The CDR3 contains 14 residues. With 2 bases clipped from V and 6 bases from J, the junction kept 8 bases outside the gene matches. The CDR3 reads CASSLETGALEQYF. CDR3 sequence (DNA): TGTGCCAGCAGCTTAGAAACAGGGGCCCTCGAGCAGTACTTC.

CDR3 in amino acids: CASSQGTLAVTYNEQFF. CDR3 coding DNA: TGTGCCAGCAGCCAGGGGACCCTAGCGGTCACCTACAATGAGCAGTTCTTC. The genes are TRBV4-2 and TRBJ2-1; 7 bases match TRBD2. The germline gives CDR1 LGHNA, CDR2 YNFKEQ. V lost 3 bases and J lost 2; bases outside the gene matches: 10. The CDR3 is made up of 17 amino acids.

CDR3 residues: CASSLTGQGYEQYF. The DNA of the CDR3 is TGTGCCAGCAGTTTAACTGGACAGGGCTACGAGCAGTACTTC. The chain links TRBV27 to TRBJ2-7; 8 nucleotides agree with TRBD1. The CDR3 runs 14 residues. The V gene end was trimmed by 2 bases and the J gene end by 3 bases; junction bases not matched to a gene: 3. Germline lookup yields CDR1 MNHEY and CDR2 SMNVEV (reference sequence).

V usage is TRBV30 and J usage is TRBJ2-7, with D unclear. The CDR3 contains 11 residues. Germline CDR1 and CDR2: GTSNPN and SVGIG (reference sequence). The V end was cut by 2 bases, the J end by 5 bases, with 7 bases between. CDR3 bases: TGTGCCTGGAGTTCCGGAAACGAGCAGTACTTC. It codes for CAWSSGNEQYF.

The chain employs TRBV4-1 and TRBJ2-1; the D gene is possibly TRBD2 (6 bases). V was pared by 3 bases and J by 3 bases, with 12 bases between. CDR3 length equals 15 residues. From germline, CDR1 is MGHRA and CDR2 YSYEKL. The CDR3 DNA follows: TGCGCCAGCAGCCAGGGCCCCGGGGGCTACAATGAGCAGTTCTTC. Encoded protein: CASSQGPGGYNEQFF.

CDR3 nucleotides: TGTGCCAGTAGTATTGGGACTGGGACGGGCGAGCAGTACTTC. Protein product: CASSIGTGTGEQYF. This chain joins TRBV19 and TRBJ2-7; tentative D call: TRBD2 (6 bases). The CDR3 contains 14 residues. The V end lost 3 bases, the J end lost 6 bases, and 15 bases lay between the germline ends. Germline assignment: CDR1 LNHDA and CDR2 SQIVND (reference sequence).

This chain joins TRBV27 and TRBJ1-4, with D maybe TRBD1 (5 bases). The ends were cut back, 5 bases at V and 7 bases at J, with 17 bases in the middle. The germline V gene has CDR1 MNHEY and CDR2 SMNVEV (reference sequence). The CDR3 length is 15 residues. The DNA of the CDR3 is TGTGCCAGCAGTCACACGGGGGGGACGAGTGAAAAACTGTTTTTT. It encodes CASSHTGGTSEKLFF.

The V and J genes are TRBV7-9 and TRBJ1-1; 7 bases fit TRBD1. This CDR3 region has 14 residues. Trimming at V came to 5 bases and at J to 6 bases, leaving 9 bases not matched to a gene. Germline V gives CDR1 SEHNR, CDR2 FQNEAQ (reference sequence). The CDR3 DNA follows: TGTGCCAGCAGCCGGGACAGTGGGGACGCTGAAGCTTTCTTT. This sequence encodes CASSRDSGDAEAFF.

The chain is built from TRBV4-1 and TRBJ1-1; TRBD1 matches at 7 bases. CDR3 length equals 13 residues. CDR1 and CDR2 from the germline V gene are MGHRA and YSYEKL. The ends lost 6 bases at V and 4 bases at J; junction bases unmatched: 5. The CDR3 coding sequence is TGCGCCAGCAGTGTCGCAGGGGGCACTGAAGCTTTCTTT. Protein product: CASSVAGGTEAFF.

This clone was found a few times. CDR3 in amino acids: CASSWDDSKALHF. DNA of the CDR3: TGTGCCAGCAGTTGGGACGACTCAAAGGCCCTCCACTTT. V usage is TRBV6-5 and J usage is TRBJ1-6, with D maybe TRBD1 (5 bases). The germline V gene encodes CDR1 MNHEY and CDR2 SVGAGI. There are 13 residues in the CDR3. Trimming cost V 4 bases and J 14 bases, with 15 bases left between them.

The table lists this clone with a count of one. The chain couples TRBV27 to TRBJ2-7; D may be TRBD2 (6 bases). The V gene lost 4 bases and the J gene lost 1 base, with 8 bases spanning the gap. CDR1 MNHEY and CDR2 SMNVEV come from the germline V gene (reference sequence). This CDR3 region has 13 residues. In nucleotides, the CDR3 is TGTGCCAGCAGTTGGGGGACTTCCTACGAGCAGTACTTC. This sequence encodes CASSWGTSYEQYF.

The CDR3 region is CASSPGQGYGYTF. The DNA of the CDR3 is TGTGCCAGCAGCCCGGGACAGGGTTATGGCTACACCTTC. The chain is built from TRBV14 and TRBJ1-2, with 9 bases fitting TRBD1. V trimming: 4 bases; J trimming: 5 bases; junction bases outside the gene matches: 2. Looked up from germline, CDR1 is SGHDN and CDR2 is FVKESK. There are 13 residues in the CDR3.

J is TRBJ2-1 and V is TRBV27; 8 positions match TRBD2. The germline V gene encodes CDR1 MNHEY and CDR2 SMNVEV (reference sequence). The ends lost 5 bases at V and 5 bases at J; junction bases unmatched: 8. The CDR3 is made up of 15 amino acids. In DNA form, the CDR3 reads TGTGCCAGCAGTCCCCTGGCGGGGGGACACAATGAGCAGTTCTTC. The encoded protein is CASSPLAGGHNEQFF.

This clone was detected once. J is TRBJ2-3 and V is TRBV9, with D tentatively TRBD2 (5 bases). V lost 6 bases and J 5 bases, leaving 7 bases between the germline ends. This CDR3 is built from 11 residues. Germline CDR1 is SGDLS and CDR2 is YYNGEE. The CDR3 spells CASTRGDTQYF. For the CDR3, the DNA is TGTGCCAGCACCCGGGGAGATACGCAGTATTTT.

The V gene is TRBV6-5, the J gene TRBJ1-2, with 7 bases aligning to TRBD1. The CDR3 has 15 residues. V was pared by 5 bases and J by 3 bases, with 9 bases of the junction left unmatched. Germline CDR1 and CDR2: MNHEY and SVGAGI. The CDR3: CASSPQGVAYYGYTF. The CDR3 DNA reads TGTGCCAGCAGTCCCCAGGGGGTTGCGTACTATGGCTACACCTTC.

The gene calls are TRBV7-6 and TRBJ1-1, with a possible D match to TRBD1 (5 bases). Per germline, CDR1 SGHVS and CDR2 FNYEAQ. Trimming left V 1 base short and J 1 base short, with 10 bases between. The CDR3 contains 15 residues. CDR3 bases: TGTGCCAGCAGCTTAGTCGGGACGGAGAACACTGAAGCTTTCTTT. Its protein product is CASSLVGTENTEAFF.